This T cell receptor (beta chain) is from a study of monozygotic twins with inflammatory bowel disease. There were about 3,500 ng of total RNA used for each TCR library. PCR of TCRalpha and TCRbeta cDNA was nested, with two rounds of about 16 and 10 cycles. TCRdb reprocessed the 5' RACE reads and reports one entry per CDR3 protein, with no DNA. In all, the sample yields over 110,000 distinct CDR3 sequences. The CDR3 loop spans 11 amino acids. Blood was drawn at more than 2 ml per donor. Specimen: blood. The J gene is TRBJ2-1, the V gene TRBV12-3 or TRBV12-4. The source of this sequence is a human donor with ulcerative colitis or Crohn's disease, or a healthy co-twin of an affected twin (not recorded which). The chain's CDR3 is CASSLVHEQFF.